Listed here is a single TCR beta chain. Its antigen is still unknown. This sample was taken from a study of T cell responses to AZD1222 COVID-19 vaccine. Study results and limitations: Repertoire sampling was restricted to post-peak T cell response timepoints. Two AZD1222 doses significantly raised spike-specific TCR breadth and depth over controls. Of spike-specific TCRs, nearly half reportedly target regions left unmutated in variants.

The ends were cut back, 3 bases at V and 2 bases at J, with 23 bases in the middle. Per the germline V gene, CDR1 is WNHNN and CDR2 is SYGVQD (reference sequence). The CDR3 length is 19 residues. Using immunoSEQ multiplex PCR, the repertoire was profiled, and TCRdb retains in-frame clones only, with some absent. The sample holds over 150,000 clones, roughly 90% seen once. The sequence came from an adult in good health. The chain is built from TRBV10-1 and TRBJ1-5, with D possibly matching TRBD1 (5 bases). This sample comprised peripheral blood, obtained on day 0 of AZD1222 vaccination. The CDR3 nucleotides read TGCGCCAGCAGTGACATCCTGCAGGGCCCCGCCATGGGCAATCAGCCCCAGCATTTT. As protein: CASSDILQGPAMGNQPQHF.